A selection of T cell receptor beta chains follows, all from one sample in a study of cytomegalovirus exposure and HLA in healthy donors. The protocol was immunoSEQ multiplex PCR, while the TCRdb copy is restricted to in-frame clones and leaves out a portion. This table has 150,000 or so clones, over 80% appearing once. Sample: PBMCs. The receptors were gathered from a woman between 45 and 60 years old in good health and CMV-seropositive. Each CDR3 is given without its conserved first and last residue. Fields, in order: V gene, J gene, D gene, CDR3 protein. D genes are given only for firm matches.

V gene: TRBV9
J gene: TRBJ2-1
D gene: TRBD2
CDR3 protein: ASSIQLGTGLAVEQF

V gene: TRBV7-2
J gene: TRBJ2-5
D gene: TRBD2
CDR3 protein: ASSLGTSGTYQETQY

V gene: TRBV10-3
J gene: TRBJ1-1
D gene: NA
CDR3 protein: AIRDTNTEAF

V gene: TRBV6-5
J gene: TRBJ2-3
D gene: NA
CDR3 protein: ASSYAGPSTDTQY

V gene: TRBV30
J gene: TRBJ1-1
D gene: TRBD1
CDR3 protein: AWSLHRGTEAF

V gene: TRBV29-1
J gene: TRBJ1-1
D gene: NA
CDR3 protein: SVEDLGRSTEAF

V gene: TRBV7-8
J gene: TRBJ1-4
D gene: TRBD1
CDR3 protein: ASSHNRGSFEKLF

V gene: TRBV10-3
J gene: TRBJ2-1
D gene: TRBD1
CDR3 protein: AISFGTGDIDEQF

V gene: TRBV7-3
J gene: TRBJ2-3
D gene: TRBD2
CDR3 protein: ASSLTDGRATDTQY

V gene: TRBV29-1
J gene: TRBJ1-1
D gene: NA
CDR3 protein: SATGSRMNTEAF

V gene: TRBV6-5
J gene: TRBJ1-4
D gene: NA
CDR3 protein: ASSYSGSTNEKLF

V gene: TRBV7-2
J gene: TRBJ2-3
D gene: TRBD1
CDR3 protein: ASSLATGASTDTQY

V gene: TRBV27
J gene: TRBJ1-4
D gene: NA
CDR3 protein: ASSRNGQNEKLF

V gene: TRBV9
J gene: TRBJ1-2
D gene: TRBD1
CDR3 protein: ASSARTGGNVGYT

V gene: TRBV11-1
J gene: TRBJ2-3
D gene: TRBD2
CDR3 protein: ASSRAVAVAGGDTQY

V gene: TRBV4-1
J gene: TRBJ2-1
D gene: NA
CDR3 protein: ASSRIMGGEQF

V gene: TRBV6-1
J gene: TRBJ1-3
D gene: NA
CDR3 protein: ASTGAGNTIY

V gene: TRBV11-1
J gene: TRBJ2-1
D gene: NA
CDR3 protein: ASSLEWAGLPGNEQF

V gene: TRBV28
J gene: TRBJ1-5
D gene: NA
CDR3 protein: VSSFRQVGQPQH

V gene: TRBV6-1
J gene: TRBJ1-2
D gene: NA
CDR3 protein: ASRDLGGQRYGYT

V gene: TRBV6-1
J gene: TRBJ2-1
D gene: NA
CDR3 protein: ASSEIGVRAGYNEQF

V gene: TRBV2
J gene: TRBJ2-3
D gene: NA
CDR3 protein: ASSELDSNTDTQY

V gene: TRBV9
J gene: TRBJ2-2
D gene: TRBD2
CDR3 protein: ASSPRGREGTGELF

V gene: TRBV11-2
J gene: TRBJ2-7
D gene: TRBD2
CDR3 protein: ASSLRLAGSEQY

V gene: TRBV27
J gene: TRBJ1-2
D gene: NA
CDR3 protein: ASSWSGGSGYGYT

V gene: TRBV14
J gene: TRBJ2-1
D gene: NA
CDR3 protein: ASSQDRGEQF

V gene: TRBV19
J gene: TRBJ1-1
D gene: TRBD1
CDR3 protein: ASTREGQRQTTEAF

V gene: TRBV5-4
J gene: TRBJ2-7
D gene: NA
CDR3 protein: ASSPHLRDSQGLHEQY

V gene: TRBV7-2
J gene: TRBJ1-2
D gene: TRBD1
CDR3 protein: ASSPDRGRGGNYGYT

V gene: TRBV19
J gene: TRBJ1-6
D gene: NA
CDR3 protein: ASSMDSRNSPLH

V gene: TRBV5-3
J gene: TRBJ2-1
D gene: NA
CDR3 protein: ARSPGSPFSYNEQF

V gene: TRBV6-5
J gene: TRBJ1-1
D gene: NA
CDR3 protein: ASSQRERTEAF

V gene: TRBV5-1
J gene: TRBJ1-2
D gene: NA
CDR3 protein: ASSPGETGLGYT

V gene: TRBV7-6
J gene: TRBJ2-1
D gene: TRBD2
CDR3 protein: ASSPRTSHEQF

V gene: TRBV28
J gene: TRBJ1-2
D gene: TRBD1
CDR3 protein: ASSFGQGGGYT

V gene: TRBV6-1
J gene: TRBJ2-5
D gene: NA
CDR3 protein: ASSLGTKETQY

V gene: TRBV5-1
J gene: TRBJ1-2
D gene: TRBD1
CDR3 protein: ASSLGADRVYGYT

V gene: TRBV7-6
J gene: TRBJ2-2
D gene: NA
CDR3 protein: ASSPGGTGELF

V gene: TRBV19
J gene: TRBJ1-1
D gene: NA
CDR3 protein: ASSQFMNTEAF

V gene: TRBV6-5
J gene: TRBJ1-3
D gene: NA
CDR3 protein: ASSAGSRSNTIY

V gene: TRBV5-1
J gene: TRBJ1-3
D gene: NA
CDR3 protein: ASRSPPGNTIY

V gene: TRBV5-4
J gene: TRBJ2-5
D gene: TRBD2
CDR3 protein: ASSLDAGGNDLQKETQY

V gene: TRBV30
J gene: TRBJ1-1
D gene: NA
CDR3 protein: AWSRGGYGEAF

V gene: TRBV7-9
J gene: TRBJ2-6
D gene: NA
CDR3 protein: ASSARQVGANVLT

V gene: TRBV11-3
J gene: TRBJ2-5
D gene: NA
CDR3 protein: ASSRGSQETQY

V gene: TRBV6-6
J gene: TRBJ2-7
D gene: NA
CDR3 protein: ASSPFRDYEQY

V gene: TRBV13
J gene: TRBJ2-3
D gene: TRBD2
CDR3 protein: ASSLGLAAVPSTDTQY

V gene: TRBV4-1
J gene: TRBJ1-5
D gene: NA
CDR3 protein: ASSHSGRGGRDGNQPQH

V gene: TRBV28
J gene: TRBJ2-3
D gene: TRBD1
CDR3 protein: ASSPLGQNDLMEEDTQY

V gene: TRBV25-1
J gene: TRBJ2-5
D gene: TRBD2
CDR3 protein: ASSVGGAWQETQY

V gene: TRBV7-3
J gene: TRBJ2-7
D gene: TRBD1
CDR3 protein: ASSLMGQPYEQY

V gene: TRBV5-1
J gene: TRBJ2-3
D gene: NA
CDR3 protein: ASSLGPSQGTDTQY

V gene: TRBV5-1
J gene: TRBJ2-1
D gene: NA
CDR3 protein: ASSFRGEQF

V gene: TRBV19
J gene: TRBJ2-1
D gene: TRBD2
CDR3 protein: ASSIPGLAAGEQF

V gene: TRBV25-1
J gene: TRBJ1-1
D gene: NA
CDR3 protein: ASSSAYRAF